This TCR beta chain was captured in a study of blood T cell repertoires in COVID-19. Whole-study context: Researchers got acute and convalescent COVID-19 samples from the United States, Italy and Spain. T cells, B-cell-depleted T cells, or PBMCs provided the cDNA or gDNA that served as material.

Original data processing: Reference gene primer amplification in the assay estimated nucleated cell counts. Repertoires were generated with immunoSEQ multiplex PCR, while TCRdb's copy carries only in-frame clones and drops some. V and J calls and clone size are those listed in that table; D and trimming were worked out from the DNA. The sample lists about 110,000 clones, about four fifths occurring once. Germline V gene data show CDR1 as MDHEN and CDR2 as SYDVKM. The CDR3 has 12 amino acids. The V gene lost 8 bases and the J gene lost 6 bases, with 12 bases spanning the gap. As for this clone: Distinct nucleotide sequences in the sample also encode this CDR3.

This rearrangement joins TRBV28 to TRBJ2-3; TRBD1 is a possible D gene (6 bases). The receptor was derived from an older woman with acute or convalescent COVID-19. The specimen was peripheral blood. Here the CDR3 reads CASGAGVDTQYF. CDR3 nucleotides: TGTGCCAGCGGAGCAGGGGTTGATACGCAGTATTTT.